This TCR beta chain was documented in a study of regulatory T cells in long-lasting Graves disease. Time point noted: persistent/refractory GD, antithyroid drugs over 5 years with positive TRAb. TCR sequences were obtained from RNA taken from PBMCs. This clonotype has a count of ten or more. The CDR3 runs to 14 residues. V lost 4 bases and J lost 4, with 14 bases in between. Germline V gives CDR1 LGHDT, CDR2 YNNKEL (reference sequence). Building of the TCR beta libraries involved iRepertoire HTBI primers and Arm-PCR of CDR3 regions. In the original analysis: Across the samples, identification revealed 50 to 80 TRBV and about 13 TRBJ segments. One entry per CDR3 protein, called by TCRdb with MiXCR from the multiplex PCR reads. TCRdb's processing, not the study's, gives the V and J calls here. The sample consists of about 430,000 distinct CDR3 sequences, roughly 23% of them appearing once.

This sequence joins TRBV3-1 and TRBJ2-7; a possible D gene is TRBD1 (5 bases). The clonotype originates from a female donor with Graves disease. The specimen comprised peripheral blood mononuclear cells (PBMCs), sampled when the disease was refractory, from a patient treated with antithyroid drugs. The CDR3 loop is CASSLAGFRYEQYF. The CDR3 nucleotides are TGTGCCAGCAGCCTAGCAGGGTTCAGGTACGAGCAGTACTTC.